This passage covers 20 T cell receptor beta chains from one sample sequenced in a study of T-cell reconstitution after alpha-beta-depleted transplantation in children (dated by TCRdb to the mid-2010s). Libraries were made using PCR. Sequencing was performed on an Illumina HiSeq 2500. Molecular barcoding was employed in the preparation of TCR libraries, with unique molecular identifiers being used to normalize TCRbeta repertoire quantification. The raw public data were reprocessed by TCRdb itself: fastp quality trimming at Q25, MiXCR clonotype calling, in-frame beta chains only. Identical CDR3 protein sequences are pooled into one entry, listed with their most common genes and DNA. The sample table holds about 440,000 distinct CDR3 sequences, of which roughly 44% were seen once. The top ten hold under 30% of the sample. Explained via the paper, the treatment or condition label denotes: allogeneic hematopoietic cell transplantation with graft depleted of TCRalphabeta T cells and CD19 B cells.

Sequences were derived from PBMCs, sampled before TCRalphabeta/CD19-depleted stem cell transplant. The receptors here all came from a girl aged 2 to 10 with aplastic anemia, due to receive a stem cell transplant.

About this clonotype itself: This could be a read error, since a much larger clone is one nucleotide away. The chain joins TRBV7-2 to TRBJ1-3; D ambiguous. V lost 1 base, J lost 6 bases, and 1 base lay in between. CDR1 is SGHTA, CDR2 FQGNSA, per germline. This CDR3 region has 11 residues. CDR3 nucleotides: TGTGCCAGCAGCTTAGTAAACACCATATATTTT. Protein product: CASSLVNTIYF.

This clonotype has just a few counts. CDR3 amino acids: CASSRGLGFSSNTGELFF. The DNA for the CDR3 is TGCGCCAGCAGCAGGGGACTAGGGTTTAGCTCGAACACCGGGGAGCTGTTTTTT. This chain links TRBV5-1 with TRBJ2-2, with 8 bases lining up with TRBD2. The CDR3 extends over 18 amino acids. With 4 bases clipped from V and 0 bases from J, the junction kept 11 bases outside the gene matches. Germline V gene data show CDR1 as SGHRS and CDR2 as YFSETQ.

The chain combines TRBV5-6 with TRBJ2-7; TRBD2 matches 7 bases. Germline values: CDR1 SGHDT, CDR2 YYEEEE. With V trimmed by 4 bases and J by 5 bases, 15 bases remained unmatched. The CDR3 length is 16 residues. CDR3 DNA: TGTGCCAGCAGCGTGGCCGGAATCCGGGACTATAACGAGCAGTACTTC. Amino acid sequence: CASSVAGIRDYNEQYF.

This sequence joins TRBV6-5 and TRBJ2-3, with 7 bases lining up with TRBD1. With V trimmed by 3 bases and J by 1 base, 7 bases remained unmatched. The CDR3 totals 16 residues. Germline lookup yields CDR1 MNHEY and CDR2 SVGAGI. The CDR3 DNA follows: TGTGCCAGCAGTTATGGTACAACAGGGGGCACAGATACGCAGTATTTT. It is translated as CASSYGTTGGTDTQYF.

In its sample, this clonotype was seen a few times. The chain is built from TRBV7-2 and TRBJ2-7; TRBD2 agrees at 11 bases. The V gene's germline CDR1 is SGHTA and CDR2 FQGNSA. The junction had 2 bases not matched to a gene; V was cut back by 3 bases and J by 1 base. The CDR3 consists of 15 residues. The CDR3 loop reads CASSLTSGESYEQYF. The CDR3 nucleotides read TGTGCCAGCAGCTTGACTAGCGGGGAGTCCTACGAGCAGTACTTC.

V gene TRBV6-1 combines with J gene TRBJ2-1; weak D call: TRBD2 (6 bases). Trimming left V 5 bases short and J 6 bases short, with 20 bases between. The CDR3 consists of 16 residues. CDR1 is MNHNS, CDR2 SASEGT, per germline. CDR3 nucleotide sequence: TGTGCCAGCAGTCCCCCTGGGGGTATCGGGAGCAATGAGCAGTTCTTC. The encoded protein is CASSPPGGIGSNEQFF.

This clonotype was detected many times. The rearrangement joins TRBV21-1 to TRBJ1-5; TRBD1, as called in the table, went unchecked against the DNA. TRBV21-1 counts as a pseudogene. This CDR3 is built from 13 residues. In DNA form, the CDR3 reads TGTGCCAGCAGCGTTAGACGGGGGCAGCCCCAGCATTTT. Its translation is CASSVRRGQPQHF.

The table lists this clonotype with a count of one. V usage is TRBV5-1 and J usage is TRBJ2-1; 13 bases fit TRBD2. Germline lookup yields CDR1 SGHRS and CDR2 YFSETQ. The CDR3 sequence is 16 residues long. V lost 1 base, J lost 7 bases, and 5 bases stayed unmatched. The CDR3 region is CASSLSGLAGENEQFF. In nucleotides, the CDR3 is TGCGCCAGCAGCTTGTCTGGACTAGCGGGAGAGAATGAGCAGTTCTTC.

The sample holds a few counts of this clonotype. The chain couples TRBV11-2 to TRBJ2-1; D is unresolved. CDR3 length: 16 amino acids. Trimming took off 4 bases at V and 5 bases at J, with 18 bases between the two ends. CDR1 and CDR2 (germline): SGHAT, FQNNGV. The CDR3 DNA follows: TGTGCCAGCAGCTCCGCCCGGGCCTTCGGGCACAATGAGCAGTTCTTC. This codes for CASSSARAFGHNEQFF.

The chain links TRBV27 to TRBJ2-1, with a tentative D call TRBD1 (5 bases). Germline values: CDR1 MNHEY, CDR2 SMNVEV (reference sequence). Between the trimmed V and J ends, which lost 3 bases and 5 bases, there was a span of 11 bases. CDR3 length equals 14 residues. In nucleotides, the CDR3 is TGTGCCAGCAGTTTGGGGCTAACGAACAATGAGCAGTTCTTC. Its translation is CASSLGLTNNEQFF.

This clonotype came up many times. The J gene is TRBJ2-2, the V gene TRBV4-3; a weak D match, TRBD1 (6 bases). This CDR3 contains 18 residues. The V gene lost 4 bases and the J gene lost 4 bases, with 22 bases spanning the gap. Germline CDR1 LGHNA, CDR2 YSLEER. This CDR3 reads CASSRNLQGWVGTGELFF. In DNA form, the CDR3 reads TGCGCCAGCAGCCGAAATTTACAGGGCTGGGTGGGCACCGGGGAGCTGTTTTTT.

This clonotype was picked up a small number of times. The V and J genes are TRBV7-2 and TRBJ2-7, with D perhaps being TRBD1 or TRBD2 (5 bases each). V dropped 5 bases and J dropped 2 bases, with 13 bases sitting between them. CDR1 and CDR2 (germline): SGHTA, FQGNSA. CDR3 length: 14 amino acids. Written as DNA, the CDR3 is TGTGCCAGCAGCCGGCAGGGACGGCCCTACGAGCAGTACTTC. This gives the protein CASSRQGRPYEQYF.

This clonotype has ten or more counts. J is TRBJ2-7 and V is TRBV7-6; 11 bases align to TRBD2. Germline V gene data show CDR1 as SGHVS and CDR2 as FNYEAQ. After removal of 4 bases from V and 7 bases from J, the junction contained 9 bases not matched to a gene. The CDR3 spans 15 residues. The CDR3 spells CASSSPLAGVEEQYF. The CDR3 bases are TGTGCCAGCAGCTCCCCACTAGCGGGAGTAGAAGAGCAGTACTTC. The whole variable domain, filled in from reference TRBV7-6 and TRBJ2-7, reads GAGVSQSPRYKVTKRGQDVALRCDPISGHVSLYWYRQALGQGPEFLTYFNYEAQQDKSGLPNDRFSAERPEGSISTLTIQRTEQRDSAMYRCASSSPLAGVEEQYFGPGTRLTVT.

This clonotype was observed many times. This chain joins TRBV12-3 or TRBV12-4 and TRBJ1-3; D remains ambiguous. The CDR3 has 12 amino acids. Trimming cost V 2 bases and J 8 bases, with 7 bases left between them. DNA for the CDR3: TGTGCCAGCAGTTTAACCGGGGACACCATATATTTT. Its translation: CASSLTGDTIYF.

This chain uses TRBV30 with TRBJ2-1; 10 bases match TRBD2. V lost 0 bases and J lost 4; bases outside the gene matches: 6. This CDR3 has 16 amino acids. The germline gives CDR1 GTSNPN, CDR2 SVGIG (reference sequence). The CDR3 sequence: CAWSVRRTSGYNEQFF. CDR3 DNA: TGTGCCTGGAGTGTACGTCGGACTAGCGGTTACAATGAGCAGTTCTTC. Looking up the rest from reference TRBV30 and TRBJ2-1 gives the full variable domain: SQTIHQWPATLVQPVGSPLSLECTVEGTSNPNLYWYRQAAGRGLQLLFYSVGIGQISSEVPQNLSASRPQDRQFILSSKKLLLSDSGFYLCAWSVRRTSGYNEQFFGPGTRLTVL.

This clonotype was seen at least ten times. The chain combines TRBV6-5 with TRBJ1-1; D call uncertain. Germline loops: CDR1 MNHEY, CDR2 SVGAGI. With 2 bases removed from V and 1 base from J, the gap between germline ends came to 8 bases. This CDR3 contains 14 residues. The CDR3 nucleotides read TGTGCCAGCAGTTACCGTGGGAGGAACACTGAAGCTTTCTTT. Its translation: CASSYRGRNTEAFF.

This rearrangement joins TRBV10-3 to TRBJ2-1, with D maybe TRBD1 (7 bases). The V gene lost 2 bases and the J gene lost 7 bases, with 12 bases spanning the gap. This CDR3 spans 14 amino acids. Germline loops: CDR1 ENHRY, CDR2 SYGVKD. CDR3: CAISEKGAGNEQFF. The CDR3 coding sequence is TGTGCCATCAGTGAGAAGGGGGCGGGGAATGAGCAGTTCTTC.

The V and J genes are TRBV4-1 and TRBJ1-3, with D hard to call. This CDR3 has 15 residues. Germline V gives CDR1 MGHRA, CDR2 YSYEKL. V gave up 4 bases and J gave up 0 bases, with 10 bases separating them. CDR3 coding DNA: TGCGCCAGCAGCCCCCTCGTAGACTCTGGAAACACCATATATTTT. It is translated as CASSPLVDSGNTIYF.

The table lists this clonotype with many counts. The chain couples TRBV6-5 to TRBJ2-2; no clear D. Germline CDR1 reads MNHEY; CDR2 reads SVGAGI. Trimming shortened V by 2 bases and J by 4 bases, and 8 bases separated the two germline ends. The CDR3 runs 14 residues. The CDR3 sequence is CASSYASGTGELFF. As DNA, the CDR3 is TGTGCCAGCAGTTACGCGTCAGGCACCGGGGAGCTGTTTTTT.

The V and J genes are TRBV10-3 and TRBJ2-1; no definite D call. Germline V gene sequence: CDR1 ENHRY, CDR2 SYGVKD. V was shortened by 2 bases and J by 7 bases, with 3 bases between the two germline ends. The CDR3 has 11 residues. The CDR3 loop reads CAISEGNEQFF. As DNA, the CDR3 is TGTGCCATCAGTGAGGGGAATGAGCAGTTCTTC.